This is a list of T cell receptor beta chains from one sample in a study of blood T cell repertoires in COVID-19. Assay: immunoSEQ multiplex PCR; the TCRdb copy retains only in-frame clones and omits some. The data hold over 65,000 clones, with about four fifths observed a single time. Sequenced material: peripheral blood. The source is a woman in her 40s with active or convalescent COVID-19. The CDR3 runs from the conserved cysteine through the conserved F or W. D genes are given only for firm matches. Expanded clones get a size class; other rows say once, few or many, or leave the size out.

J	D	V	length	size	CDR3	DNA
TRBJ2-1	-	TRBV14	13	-	CASGSGAGNEQFF	TGTGCCAGCGGGTCCGGTGCGGGCAATGAGCAGTTCTTC
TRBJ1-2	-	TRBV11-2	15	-	CASSLDGTPVGGYTF	TGTGCCAGCAGCTTAGATGGGACTCCCGTGGGGGGCTACACCTTC
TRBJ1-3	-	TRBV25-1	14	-	CASRDTSSGNTIYF	TGTGCCAGCAGGGACACAAGCTCTGGAAACACCATATATTTT
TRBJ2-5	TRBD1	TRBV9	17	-	CASSAPTQTGTQETQYF	TGTGCCAGCAGCGCGCCTACCCAGACAGGGACACAAGAGACCCAGTACTTC
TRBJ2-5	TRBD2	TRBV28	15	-	CASSYSGRAQETQYF	TGTGCCAGCAGTTATAGCGGGAGGGCACAAGAGACCCAGTACTTC
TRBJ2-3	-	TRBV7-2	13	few	CASSATRADTQYF	TGTGCCAGCAGCGCGACTAGAGCGGATACGCAGTATTTT
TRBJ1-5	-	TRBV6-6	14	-	CASSYMGNYQPQHF	TGTGCCAGCAGTTACATGGGCAATTATCAGCCCCAGCATTTT
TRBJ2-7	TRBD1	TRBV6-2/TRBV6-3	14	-	CASSWGRQGHEQYF	TGTGCCAGCAGTTGGGGCCGACAGGGCCACGAGCAGTACTTC
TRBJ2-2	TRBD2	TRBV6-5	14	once	CATRAGVTSGELFF	TGTGCCACCCGAGCGGGGGTGACCTCCGGGGAGCTGTTTTTT
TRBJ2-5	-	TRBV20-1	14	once	CSASFLRGKETQYF	TGCAGTGCTAGTTTTTTGCGGGGAAAAGAGACCCAGTACTTC
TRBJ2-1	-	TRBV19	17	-	CASSIYPLLGQYNEQFF	TGTGCCAGTAGTATATACCCTCTCCTAGGCCAATACAATGAGCAGTTCTTC
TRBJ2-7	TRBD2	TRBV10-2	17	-	CASSEGSGTSGTYEQYF	TGCGCCAGCAGTGAGGGGTCGGGGACTAGCGGGACCTACGAGCAGTACTTC
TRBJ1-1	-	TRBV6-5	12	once	CATGGGRPEAFF	TGTGCCACGGGCGGGGGTCGGCCTGAAGCTTTCTTT
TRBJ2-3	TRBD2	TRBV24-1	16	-	CATSDFGREGPDTQYF	TGTGCCACCAGTGATTTTGGGCGGGAGGGCCCGGATACGCAGTATTTT
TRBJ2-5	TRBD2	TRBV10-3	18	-	CAISESRVAGGLLETQYF	TGTGCCATCAGTGAGTCGAGAGTAGCGGGGGGGCTTCTGGAGACCCAGTACTTC
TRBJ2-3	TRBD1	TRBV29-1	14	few	CSVGGTGLGDTQYF	TGCAGCGTTGGTGGGACAGGGCTTGGAGATACGCAGTATTTT
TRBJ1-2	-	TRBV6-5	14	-	CASSYSPWGRGYTF	TGTGCCAGCAGTTACTCGCCCTGGGGCCGGGGCTACACCTTC
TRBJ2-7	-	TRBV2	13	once	CASSGQSSYEQYF	TGTGCCAGCAGTGGACAAAGCTCCTACGAGCAGTACTTC
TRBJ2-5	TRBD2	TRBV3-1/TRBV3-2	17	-	CASSQVLGTSVQETQYF	TGTGCCAGCAGCCAAGTTCTTGGGACTAGCGTTCAAGAGACCCAGTACTTC
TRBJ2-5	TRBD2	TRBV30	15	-	CAWSLGGGDQETQYF	TGTGCCTGGAGTTTGGGCGGGGGGGACCAAGAGACCCAGTACTTC
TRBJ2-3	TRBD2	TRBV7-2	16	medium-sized	CASSFRASGARDTQYF	TGTGCCAGCAGCTTCCGCGCTAGCGGGGCGCGGGATACGCAGTATTTT
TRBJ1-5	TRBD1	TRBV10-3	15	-	CAISEGTGGFQPQHF	TGTGCCATCAGTGAAGGGACAGGGGGCTTTCAGCCCCAGCATTTT
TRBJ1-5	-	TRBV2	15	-	CASSQDIYSNQPQHF	TGTGCCAGCAGCCAGGACATTTATAGCAATCAGCCCCAGCATTTT
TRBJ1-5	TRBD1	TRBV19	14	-	CASRPTGGNQPQHF	TGTGCCAGTAGGCCAACAGGGGGCAATCAGCCCCAGCATTTT
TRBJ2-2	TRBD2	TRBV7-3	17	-	CASSLGGGTRGTGELFF	TGTGCCAGCAGCTTAGGTGGAGGGACTAGAGGGACCGGGGAGCTGTTTTTT
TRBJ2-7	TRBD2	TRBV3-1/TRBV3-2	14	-	CASSPTSGVYEQYF	TGTGCCAGCAGCCCAACTAGCGGGGTCTACGAGCAGTACTTC
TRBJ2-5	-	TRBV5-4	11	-	CASSPGETQYF	TGTGCCAGCAGCCCGGGGGAGACCCAGTACTTC
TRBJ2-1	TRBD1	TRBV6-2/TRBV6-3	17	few	CASSYSRWTGDYNEQFF	TGTGCCAGCAGTTACTCGAGGTGGACAGGAGACTACAATGAGCAGTTCTTC
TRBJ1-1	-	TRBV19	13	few	CASSVGANTEAFF	TGTGCCAGTAGTGTCGGAGCGAACACTGAAGCTTTCTTT
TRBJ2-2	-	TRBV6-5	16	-	CASSSGTQWDTGELFF	TGTGCCAGCAGTTCGGGGACTCAATGGGACACCGGGGAGCTGTTTTTT
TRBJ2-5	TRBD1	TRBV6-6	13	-	CASRNRGQETQYF	TGTGCCAGCAGAAACAGGGGCCAAGAGACCCAGTACTTC
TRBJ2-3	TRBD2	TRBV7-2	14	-	CASSPRLATDTQYF	TGTGCCAGCAGCCCTAGACTAGCCACAGATACGCAGTATTTT
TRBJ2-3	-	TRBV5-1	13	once	CASSLANTDTQYF	TGCGCCAGCAGCTTGGCCAACACAGATACGCAGTATTTT
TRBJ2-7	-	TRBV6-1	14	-	CASSEGSQPYEQYF	TGTGCCAGCAGTGAAGGGAGCCAGCCCTACGAGCAGTACTTC
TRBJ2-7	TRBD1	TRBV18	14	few	CASSPTGSFYEQYF	TGTGCCAGCTCACCGACAGGGTCGTTCTACGAGCAGTACTTC